Following are 7 T cell receptor beta chains from one sample sequenced in a study of regulatory T cells in long-lasting Graves disease. The time point here: newly diagnosed GD, antithyroid drugs for less than 3 months. Researchers made the TCR library from RNA that was extracted from PBMCs. TCR beta libraries were built with iRepertoire HTBI primers and Arm-PCR of CDR3 regions. TCRdb ran MiXCR on the multiplex PCR reads and lists one entry per CDR3 protein. The sample has a few hundred thousand distinct CDR3 sequences; roughly 10% are singletons. The sample was also linked to a second study, of T cells in Graves' hyperthyroidism and ophthalmopathy.

This specimen was peripheral blood mononuclear cells (PBMCs), taken at new diagnosis, from a patient treated with antithyroid drugs. These TCRs come from a woman aged 18-30 years with Graves disease.

This clonotype was observed at least ten times. This chain links TRBV28 with TRBJ2-5; D is undetermined. CDR1 MDHEN and CDR2 SYDVKM come from the germline V gene. V was shortened by 5 bases and J by 5 bases, with 15 bases between the two germline ends. This CDR3 is 14 amino acids long. CDR3 coding DNA: TGTGCCAGCAGTGGTCTAGGGCGTTGGGAGACCCAGTACTTC. This encodes CASSGLGRWETQYF.

This clonotype occurred a few times. The chain uses TRBV20-1 and TRBJ2-7; D is unclear. The CDR3 runs 12 residues. The germline V and J ends were trimmed by 1 base and 6 bases, with 10 bases remaining between them. The germline V gene has CDR1 DFQATT and CDR2 SNEGSKA (reference sequence). The CDR3 DNA sequence: TGCAGTGCTAGAGCAGAAATCGGCGAGCAGTACGTC. Its translation is CSARAEIGEQYV.

The V and J genes are TRBV19 and TRBJ1-1; no clear D. V dropped 3 bases and J dropped 5 bases, with 13 bases sitting between them. This CDR3 is 14 amino acids long. Germline values: CDR1 LNHDA, CDR2 SQIVND (reference sequence). CDR3 DNA: TGTGCCAGTAGTATCCAGGCTTTGTGGACTGAAGCTTTCTTT. Translation gives CASSIQALWTEAFF.

The sample holds many counts of this clonotype. The chain joins TRBV4-2 to TRBJ2-1; 10 bases line up with TRBD2. This CDR3 contains 16 residues. Germline-derived CDR1 and CDR2 are LGHNA and YNFKEQ. The trim removed 0 bases at V and 8 bases at J, leaving 7 bases unmatched. The CDR3 bases are TGTGCCAGCAGCCAAGAAAGCGGGGGGGCTCCATATGAGCAGTTCTTC. Translating it yields CASSQESGGAPYEQFF.

This clonotype was counted many times. The chain links TRBV20-1 to TRBJ1-1; D ambiguous. Trimming cost V 2 bases and J 0 bases, with 7 bases left between them. From germline, CDR1 is DFQATT and CDR2 SNEGSKA (reference sequence). This CDR3 is 13 amino acids long. The CDR3 sequence is CSARRHLNTEAFF. CDR3 sequence (DNA): TGCAGTGCTAGAAGGCATCTGAACACTGAAGCTTTCTTT.

There are many counts of this clonotype. The CDR3 sequence is CASYLHLQGSEAFF. For the CDR3, the DNA is TGTGCCAGCTACCTACATCTACAAGGGTCTGAAGCTTTCTTT. The chain couples TRBV6-1 to TRBJ1-1; D remains ambiguous. V was shortened by 8 bases and J by 6 bases, with 19 bases between the two germline ends. Germline V CDR1 and CDR2: MNHNS, SASEGT. This CDR3 spans 14 amino acids.

In this sample, this clonotype turned up many times. The chain is built from TRBV5-1 and TRBJ2-3; 8 nucleotides agree with TRBD2. Germline assignment: CDR1 SGHRS and CDR2 YFSETQ. The CDR3 contains 16 residues. The V segment lost 0 bases and the J segment 4 bases; nucleotides outside the gene matches: 7. The CDR3 DNA reads as TGCGCCAGCAGCTTGGAACGAAGCGGGGGCCCAGATACGCAGTATTTT. This gives the protein CASSLERSGGPDTQYF.